A single TCR beta chain is shown here with its context. Its antigen remains unidentified. No base-level quality is on record; no much larger clone is a single base apart. The immunoSEQ Assay, a bias-controlled multiplex PCR, was used to amplify TCRbeta CDR3 regions from genomic DNA. From the authors' description of their analysis: Nucleated cell counts per sample were estimated from amplification of reference gene primers within the assay. To quantify the absolute abundance of each unique TCRbeta CDR3 rearrangement, sequence reads were collapsed and filtered. For each sample, productive Simpson clonality was calculated by taking the square root of Simpson's diversity index across productive rearrangements. TCRdb provides this immuneACCESS table in a form limited to in-frame rearrangements. Some clones are lacking; in checked studies, under half of them reflect an unresolved V gene, and why the rest are absent is not known. V and J calls and clone size are those listed in that table; D and trimming were worked out from the DNA. This sample gives about 130,000 clones in total; roughly 90% of them show up just once. The ten most abundant clones make up roughly 1.1% of the sample.

The sample comes from a study of blood T cell repertoires in COVID-19 (dated by TCRdb to the early 2020s). With regard to the full study: Collaborator samples came from the United States, Italy and Spain and covered acute and convalescent phases of COVID-19. The material from the prospective study consisted of cDNA or gDNA derived from T cells, B-cell-depleted T cells, or PBMCs. The dataset comprised deeply sampled blood TCRbeta repertoires from subjects exposed to, actively infected with, or recovered from COVID-19. The repertoires were made available in a free public database intended to serve as a resource for research on the immune response to SARS-CoV-2. Samples were obtained from the ongoing ImmuneRACE study (first 160 participants) and from approximately 1,200 subjects provided by 6 global collaborators. Sample metadata almost always included a de-identified subject ID, COVID-19 status, age in years and sex. HLA class I and class II types, where available, came from metadata supplied by the sample provider rather than from assay-based typing.

The collaborating institutions used their own protocols to collect whole blood in K2EDTA tubes. For TCRbeta analysis, collaborator samples were shipped as frozen whole blood, as isolated PBMCs, or as DNA extracted from either sample type. Results the study describes overall, beyond this receptor: The amount of clinical and demographic metadata varied by source and participant and was provided uncurated.

This TCR came from an elderly woman with acute or convalescent COVID-19. The sequenced sample was peripheral blood.

The CDR3 region: CASSLTGIPSTGELFF. The nucleotides are TGTGCCAGCAGTCTAACAGGGATCCCGTCCACCGGGGAGCTGTTTTTT. The chain is assembled from TRBV27 and TRBJ2-2, with a tentative D gene TRBD1 over 6 matching bases. V and J are truncated by 5 bases and 4 bases respectively, leaving an intervening sequence of 17 bases. CDR1 MNHEY and CDR2 SMNVEV were looked up in the germline V gene (reference sequence). Taken from cysteine to phenylalanine, the CDR3 has 16 residues. Only CDR3 DNA is held: 48 bases, read in frame from base 1.